These 21 T cell receptor beta chains came from one sample sequenced in a study of cytomegalovirus exposure and HLA in healthy donors. PCR employed 60 Vbeta and 13 Jbeta primers. Data came from immunoSEQ multiplex PCR; TCRdb stores just in-frame clones and leaves some out. The sample yields over 85,000 clones, more than 70% seen once. Sequencing was done on a sample of PBMCs. The receptors stem from a woman aged 40 to 55 in good health and CMV-seronegative.

The gene calls are TRBV4-1 and TRBJ1-5, with 9 bases that match TRBD1. The germline V gene has CDR1 MGHRA and CDR2 YSYEKL. V lost 1 base and J lost 6; bases outside the gene matches: 7. The CDR3 spans 16 residues. CDR3 sequence: CASSQAGQGYPQPQHF. DNA of the CDR3: TGCGCCAGCAGCCAAGCGGGACAGGGATACCCTCAGCCCCAGCATTTT.

The chain has TRBV5-1 and TRBJ2-1, with a possible D match to TRBD2 (6 bases). V was shortened by 0 bases and J by 9 bases, with 16 bases between the two germline ends. Germline V CDR1 and CDR2: SGHRS, YFSETQ. There are 15 residues in the CDR3. The CDR3 region has the DNA TGCGCCAGCAGCTTGGCCGGCGGGATGAAGATTGAGCAGTTCTTC. Protein product: CASSLAGGMKIEQFF.

The CDR3 bases are TGTGCCAGCAGTCCCTGGACAGGGGGCCCTTTCGAGCAGTACTTC. It codes for CASSPWTGGPFEQYF. The V gene is TRBV6-6, the J gene TRBJ2-7; TRBD1 agrees at 11 bases. V gave up 5 bases and J gave up 6 bases; unmatched junction bases: 9. This CDR3 has 15 residues. Germline V gene lookup returns CDR1 MNHNY and CDR2 SVGAGI (reference sequence).

The chain has TRBV6-6 and TRBJ1-3; D remains ambiguous. V was clipped by 9 bases and J by 4 bases, with 16 bases between them. CDR3 length: 14 residues. Germline V gene lookup returns CDR1 MNHNY and CDR2 SVGAGI (reference sequence). CDR3 residues: CASCRRERGNTIYF. CDR3 coding DNA: TGTGCCAGTTGCAGGCGGGAACGCGGAAACACCATATATTTT.

The genes are TRBV10-3 and TRBJ2-1; D might be TRBD2 (6 bases). Trimming stripped 6 bases from V and 6 bases from J, with 18 bases between. This CDR3 comprises 15 residues. The germline V gene has CDR1 ENHRY and CDR2 SYGVKD. The CDR3 nucleotides read TGTGCCATCAGGGATTTTTCGGACTATTTCAATGAGCAGTTCTTC. This codes for CAIRDFSDYFNEQFF.

The genes are TRBV2 and TRBJ1-4; the match to TRBD1 covers 10 bases. Unmatched junction bases numbered 5, after V lost 4 bases and J lost 6 bases. Per the germline V gene, CDR1 is SNHLY and CDR2 is FYNNEI. This CDR3 region has 15 residues. This CDR3 is CASSGRDRGDEKLFF. The CDR3 coding sequence is TGTGCCAGCAGTGGACGGGACAGGGGTGATGAAAAACTGTTTTTT.

The gene calls are TRBV25-1 and TRBJ1-2; the D gene is possibly TRBD1 (6 bases). This CDR3 is built from 15 residues. The V end was cut by 6 bases, the J end by 4 bases, with 18 bases between. Germline V gene lookup returns CDR1 MGHDK and CDR2 SYGVNS. CDR3 nucleotide sequence: TGTGCCAGCAGGTTCCCGGGACACCCGCTCTATGGCTACACCTTC. Its protein is CASRFPGHPLYGYTF.

The count of this clone is one. V gene TRBV7-6 combines with J gene TRBJ1-6; TRBD1 might be the D (6 bases). Deletions cut 1 base from V and 7 bases from J, with 8 bases between. In germline, CDR1 is SGHVS, CDR2 FNYEAQ. The CDR3 contains 14 residues. CDR3 in amino acids: CASSLDRVNSPLHF. The CDR3 region has the DNA TGTGCCAGCAGCTTAGACAGGGTGAATTCACCCCTCCACTTT. Full variable domain (rest looked up from reference TRBV7-6 and TRBJ1-6): GAGVSQSPRYKVTKRGQDVALRCDPISGHVSLYWYRQALGQGPEFLTYFNYEAQQDKSGLPNDRFSAERPEGSISTLTIQRTEQRDSAMYRCASSLDRVNSPLHFGNGTRLTVT.

V usage is TRBV18 and J usage is TRBJ1-1; 7 bases agree with TRBD1. CDR1 and CDR2 from the germline V gene are KGHSH and LQKENI. The ends lost 3 bases at V and 0 bases at J; junction bases unmatched: 7. The CDR3 is made up of 16 amino acids. CDR3 sequence reads: CASSPDRDSVNTEAFF. CDR3 nucleotide sequence: TGTGCCAGCTCACCCGACAGGGATAGTGTGAACACTGAAGCTTTCTTT.

The chain joins TRBV30 to TRBJ2-5, with a possible D match to TRBD1 (6 bases). The DNA end is a closer match to TRBJ2-7, so the J assignment may be wrong. The CDR3 spans 13 residues. Germline V gives CDR1 GTSNPN, CDR2 SVGIG (reference sequence). CDR3 DNA: TGTGCCTGGAGTGTACGGACAGCCAGCGAGCAGTACTTC. This encodes CAWSVRTASEQYF.

V is TRBV7-3 and J is TRBJ1-6, with 7 bases aligning to TRBD1. V trimming: 5 bases; J trimming: 10 bases; junction bases outside the gene matches: 5. The germline V gene has CDR1 SGHTA and CDR2 FQGTGA. The CDR3 consists of 13 residues. This chain's CDR3 is CASSAGTASPLHF. In DNA, the CDR3 is TGTGCCAGCAGCGCCGGGACAGCATCACCCCTCCACTTT.

J is TRBJ2-2 and V is TRBV4-2; no clear D. Germline V gene data show CDR1 as LGHNA and CDR2 as YNFKEQ. This CDR3 spans 15 amino acids. Trimming removed 1 base at V and 5 bases at J, with 11 bases between. Here the CDR3 DNA reads TGTGCCAGCAGCCAAGCTAGTACTTTAACCGGGGAGCTGTTTTTT. This encodes CASSQASTLTGELFF.

The chain employs TRBV6-5 and TRBJ1-5; D call uncertain. The V end was cut by 6 bases, the J end by 6 bases, with 15 bases between. The CDR3 length is 14 residues. Germline-derived CDR1 and CDR2 are MNHEY and SVGAGI. The CDR3 spells CASSPTVGVQPQHF. The CDR3 DNA follows: TGTGCCAGCAGCCCCACAGTGGGCGTTCAGCCCCAGCATTTT.

J is TRBJ2-3 and V is TRBV9; D is perhaps TRBD2 (5 bases). The germline V gene has CDR1 SGDLS and CDR2 YYNGEE. The germline V and J ends were trimmed by 2 bases and 2 bases, with 18 bases remaining between them. The CDR3 is made up of 17 amino acids. CDR3 protein: CASSVADYLSFTDTQYF. CDR3 bases: TGTGCCAGCAGCGTCGCCGACTACCTCTCCTTCACAGATACGCAGTATTTT. Full variable domain (rest looked up from reference TRBV9 and TRBJ2-3): DSGVTQTPKHLITATGQRVTLRCSPRSGDLSVYWYQQSLDQGLQFLIQYYNGEERAKGNILERFSAQQFPDLHSELNLSSLELGDSALYFCASSVADYLSFTDTQYFGPGTRLTVL.

The chain combines TRBV19 with TRBJ2-1; D might be TRBD2 (5 bases). From germline, CDR1 is LNHDA and CDR2 SQIVND (reference sequence). This CDR3 contains 14 residues. The V end was cut by 2 bases, the J end by 1 base, with 6 bases between. The CDR3, as DNA: TGTGCCAGTAGTATACGGGGATCCTACAATGAGCAGTTCTTC. This sequence encodes CASSIRGSYNEQFF. The variable domain in full, with the rest retrieved from reference TRBV19 and TRBJ2-1, is DGGITQSPKYLFRKEGQNVTLSCEQNLNHDAMYWYRQDPGQGLRLIYYSQIVNDFQKGDIAEGYSVSREKKESFPLTVTSAQKNPTAFYLCASSIRGSYNEQFFGPGTRLTVL.

The chain carries TRBV7-9 and TRBJ2-7, with TRBD2 identical over 9 bases. CDR3 length: 14 amino acids. Germline CDR1 reads SEHNR; CDR2 reads FQNEAQ (reference sequence). V dropped 4 bases and J dropped 7; count of bases not matched to a gene: 8. CDR3 coding DNA: TGTGCCAGCAGCTCCGGGACTAGCAATTTGGAGCAGTACTTC. Translating gives CASSSGTSNLEQYF.

This clone was observed a single time. This rearrangement joins TRBV30 to TRBJ1-5; D might be TRBD1 (5 bases). V gave up 2 bases and J gave up 6 bases, with 14 bases separating them. There are 14 residues in the CDR3. Germline V gene sequence: CDR1 GTSNPN, CDR2 SVGIG (reference sequence). The CDR3 loop reads CAWSPGRGGQPQHF. The CDR3 region has the DNA TGTGCCTGGAGTCCGGGACGGGGGGGTCAGCCCCAGCATTTT.

This clone was counted only a few times. V gene TRBV7-8 combines with J gene TRBJ1-2; D might be TRBD1 (5 bases). V lost 2 bases, J lost 4 bases, and 11 bases lay in between. This CDR3 contains 14 residues. Germline lookup yields CDR1 SGHVS and CDR2 FQNEAQ. CDR3 coding DNA: TGTGCCAGCAGCTTAAGGGGCCAGGGCTATGGCTACACCTTC. Residues: CASSLRGQGYGYTF.

This clone was observed a single time. This sequence joins TRBV15 and TRBJ2-7, with 9 nucleotides matching TRBD1. Trimming took 6 bases from V and 3 from J; bases not matched to a gene: 6. The CDR3 runs 14 residues. CDR1 is LNHNV and CDR2 is YYDKDF in the germline V gene (reference sequence). The CDR3 DNA reads as TGTGCCACCAGACGGGGACAGGGAAACTACGAGCAGTACTTC. Translation gives CATRRGQGNYEQYF.

The chain has TRBV2 and TRBJ1-5; D gene unclear. The CDR3 contains 11 residues. Germline CDR1 and CDR2: SNHLY and FYNNEI. The V gene lost 8 bases and the J gene lost 7 bases, with 9 bases spanning the gap. In nucleotides, the CDR3 is TGTGCCAGCTCCGGAGGGCAGCCCCAGCATTTT. It codes for CASSGGQPQHF. Using reference TRBV2 and TRBJ1-5 for the parts outside the CDR3, the full variable domain is EPEVTQTPSHQVTQMGQEVILRCVPISNHLYFYWYRQILGQKVEFLVSFYNNEISEKSEIFDDQFSVERPDGSNFTLKIRSTKLEDSAMYFCASSGGQPQHFGDGTRLSIL.

This clone came up a few times. This chain links TRBV4-1 with TRBJ1-3; D is uncertain. The V and J ends lost 1 base and 7 bases respectively, with 11 bases between them. This CDR3 is 14 amino acids long. In germline, CDR1 is MGHRA, CDR2 YSYEKL. CDR3 coding DNA: TGCGCCAGCAGCCAAGTTGGAGGACGGAACACCATATATTTT. Its protein product is CASSQVGGRNTIYF.